These 18 T cell receptor beta chains came from one sample sequenced in a study of cytomegalovirus exposure and HLA in healthy donors. Vbeta (60) and Jbeta (13) primers were used in the PCR. Libraries were prepared by immunoSEQ multiplex PCR; TCRdb keeps only in-frame clonotypes and omits some of them. This table holds around 180,000 clones, approximately 85% found once. Input material: PBMCs. The source of these receptors is a man between 18 and 29 years old in good health and CMV-seronegative.

This clone is a singleton in its sample. V is TRBV14 and J is TRBJ2-1; D is perhaps TRBD2 (6 bases). Germline V lookup: CDR1 SGHDN, CDR2 FVKESK. Trimming stripped 10 bases from V and 10 bases from J, with 14 bases between. This CDR3 region has 11 residues. Here the CDR3 DNA reads TGTGCCACCTTAAAAGGAGGGGAGCAGTTCTTC. Its translation: CATLKGGEQFF. The full variable domain, with the rest looked up from reference TRBV14 and TRBJ2-1, is EAGVTQFPSHSVIEKGQTVTLRCDPISGHDNLYWYRRVMGKEIKFLLHFVKESKQDESGMPNNRFLAERTGGTYSTLKVQPAELEDSGVYFCATLKGGEQFFGPGTRLTVL.

The chain couples TRBV28 to TRBJ2-7; D is perhaps TRBD1 (6 bases). V was cut by 4 bases and J by 0 bases, with 13 bases left in between. The CDR3 length is 15 residues. Germline CDR1 is MDHEN and CDR2 is SYDVKM. CDR3 sequence: CASSSPRQASYEQYF. The CDR3 DNA is TGTGCCAGCAGTTCGCCGCGACAGGCCTCCTACGAGCAGTACTTC.

The V call is TRBV7-2, the J call TRBJ1-6; possible D gene TRBD1, 6 bases. This CDR3 has 14 residues. CDR1 and CDR2 (germline): SGHTA, FQGNSA. Deletions cut 5 bases from V and 9 bases from J, with 14 bases between. CDR3 coding DNA: TGTGCCAGCAGCGTAGAATTCAGGGGTTCACCCCTCCACTTT. Translating it yields CASSVEFRGSPLHF.

The chain carries TRBV19 and TRBJ2-7; D is unresolved. The CDR3 length is 13 residues. Germline CDR1 is LNHDA and CDR2 is SQIVND (reference sequence). V lost 5 bases, J lost 4 bases, and 12 bases lay in between. The DNA for the CDR3 is TGTGCCAGTAGTCTTCGCCTAGATTACGAGCAGTACTTC. Protein: CASSLRLDYEQYF.

This clone has more than one count but fewer than ten. The chain combines TRBV27 with TRBJ1-4; 8 nucleotides line up with TRBD1. The CDR3 spans 14 residues. Germline trimming cut 8 bases from V and 8 bases from J; bases unmatched to any gene: 10. The germline gives CDR1 MNHEY, CDR2 SMNVEV (reference sequence). The CDR3 bases are TGTGCCAGCGCGGACAGGGCCCTTAAGGAAAAACTGTTTTTT. As protein: CASADRALKEKLFF.

The chain combines TRBV15 with TRBJ1-1, with D perhaps matching TRBD1 (5 bases). The V end lost 5 bases, the J end lost 1 base, and 17 bases lay between the germline ends. Germline values: CDR1 LNHNV, CDR2 YYDKDF (reference sequence). The CDR3 covers 16 residues. The CDR3 loop reads CATSLFGGSSNTEAFF. As DNA, the CDR3 is TGTGCCACCAGCCTTTTCGGGGGGTCCTCGAACACTGAAGCTTTCTTT.

The genes are TRBV4-3 and TRBJ2-3, with a possible D match to TRBD2 (5 bases). CDR1 and CDR2 from the germline V gene are LGHNA and YSLEER. Trimming removed 0 bases from V and 6 bases from J, with 16 bases in between. The CDR3 spans 16 residues. Here the CDR3 reads CASSQDLARVRDTQYF. The DNA of the CDR3 is TGCGCCAGCAGCCAAGATCTAGCCAGAGTCAGGGATACGCAGTATTTT.

The chain has TRBV15 and TRBJ1-6; 10 bases line up with TRBD1. With 1 base clipped from V and 9 bases from J, the junction kept 6 bases outside the gene matches. Germline CDR1 reads LNHNV; CDR2 reads YYDKDF (reference sequence). There are 16 residues in the CDR3. CDR3 in DNA: TGTGCCACCAGCAGAGGCAAAAGGACAGGGGGTTCACCCCTCCACTTT. It translates to CATSRGKRTGGSPLHF.

The chain links TRBV13 to TRBJ2-5; D is possibly TRBD2 (5 bases). This CDR3 has 14 residues. Germline V gene lookup returns CDR1 PRHDT and CDR2 FYEKMQ (reference sequence). Trimming pared 2 bases from V and 2 bases from J, leaving 9 bases between. CDR3 nucleotide sequence: TGTGCCAGCAGCTTAAACAGCGGACAAGAGACCCAGTACTTC. It is translated as CASSLNSGQETQYF. The full variable domain, rest sourced from reference TRBV13 and TRBJ2-5, is AAGVIQSPRHLIKEKRETATLKCYPIPRHDTVYWYQQGPGQDPQFLISFYEKMQSDKGSIPDRFSAQQFSDYHSELNMSSLELGDSALYFCASSLNSGQETQYFGPGTRLLVL.

This chain joins TRBV7-2 and TRBJ2-3, with D perhaps TRBD1 (6 bases). This CDR3 region has 15 residues. The ends were cut back, 0 bases at V and 4 bases at J, with 11 bases in the middle. CDR1 and CDR2 from the germline V gene are SGHTA and FQGNSA. CDR3: CASSLAGGPADTQYF. The CDR3 bases are TGTGCCAGCAGCTTAGCTGGGGGCCCAGCAGATACGCAGTATTTT.

The sample holds a few counts of this clone. This chain joins TRBV30 and TRBJ1-1, with TRBD1 identical over 7 bases. Germline V CDR1 and CDR2: GTSNPN, SVGIG (reference sequence). V was pared by 4 bases and J by 1 base, with 6 bases of the junction left unmatched. This CDR3 has 14 residues. CDR3 sequence: CAWIWGTANTEAFF. CDR3 nucleotide sequence: TGTGCCTGGATCTGGGGGACAGCGAACACTGAAGCTTTCTTT. Drawing the rest from reference TRBV30 and TRBJ1-1, the complete variable domain is SQTIHQWPATLVQPVGSPLSLECTVEGTSNPNLYWYRQAAGRGLQLLFYSVGIGQISSEVPQNLSASRPQDRQFILSSKKLLLSDSGFYLCAWIWGTANTEAFFGQGTRLTVV.

This clone was detected a few times. V usage is TRBV28 and J usage is TRBJ2-5, with D perhaps being TRBD1 or TRBD2 (11 bases each). Germline V gene sequence: CDR1 MDHEN, CDR2 SYDVKM. The CDR3 contains 20 residues. V shed 2 bases and J shed 4 bases, with 29 bases lying between them. The CDR3 bases are TGTGCCAGCAGTTTACTGAGGACAGGGGGCTCTAGCGGGAGGCCAGAGACCCAGTACTTC. Translating it yields CASSLLRTGGSSGRPETQYF.

This clone was counted only a few times. V is TRBV7-9 and J is TRBJ2-1, with TRBD1 as a possible D gene (5 bases). CDR1 is SEHNR and CDR2 is FQNEAQ in the germline V gene (reference sequence). This CDR3 spans 15 amino acids. Between the trimmed V and J ends, which lost 2 bases and 7 bases, there was a span of 15 bases. This CDR3 reads CASSLNPDRPNEQFF. Here the CDR3 DNA reads TGTGCCAGCAGCTTAAACCCCGACAGACCTAATGAGCAGTTCTTC. The entire variable domain, with the rest obtained from reference TRBV7-9 and TRBJ2-1, is as follows: DTGVSQNPRHKITKRGQNVTFRCDPISEHNRLYWYRQTLGQGPEFLTYFQNEAQLEKSRLLSDRFSAERPKGSFSTLEIQRTEQGDSAMYLCASSLNPDRPNEQFFGPGTRLTVL.

The rearrangement uses TRBV7-9 and TRBJ2-7; D is perhaps TRBD1 (6 bases). CDR1 and CDR2 (germline): SEHNR, FQNEAQ (reference sequence). The length of the CDR3 is 16 residues. Trimming removed 5 bases at V and 2 bases at J, with 19 bases between. The CDR3 loop reads CASSLPQGRAPYEQYF. The CDR3 coding sequence is TGTGCCAGCAGCCTGCCACAGGGAAGAGCTCCCTACGAGCAGTACTTC.

The J gene is TRBJ2-7, the V gene TRBV9, with 7 bases matching TRBD1. Germline CDR1 and CDR2: SGDLS and YYNGEE. Germline trimming cut 2 bases from V and 7 bases from J; bases unmatched to any gene: 9. This CDR3 spans 14 amino acids. The CDR3 DNA follows: TGTGCCAGCAGCGTTACAGGGGCCCCAATAGAGCAGTACTTC. Translating it yields CASSVTGAPIEQYF.

V gene TRBV2 combines with J gene TRBJ2-7, with 8 bases lining up with TRBD2. Germline V gives CDR1 SNHLY, CDR2 FYNNEI. With 8 bases clipped from V and 5 bases from J, the junction kept 14 bases outside the gene matches. The CDR3 totals 15 residues. The CDR3 loop is CASRPLGGRSDEQYF. CDR3 sequence (DNA): TGTGCCAGCCGTCCCCTCGGCGGGAGGTCGGACGAGCAGTACTTC.

On this clone itself: At one end the junction does not follow the germline gene, possibly because of a read error. The rearrangement joins TRBV27 to TRBJ2-7; possible D gene TRBD2, 6 bases. The germline V gene has CDR1 MNHEY and CDR2 SMNVEV (reference sequence). The CDR3 has 15 residues. CDR3 amino acids: CTSSWVPGGTYEQYF. The CDR3 bases are TGTACCAGCAGTTGGGTTCCCGGGGGAACGTACGAGCAGTACTTC.

In this sample, this clone turned up once. The chain carries TRBV11-3 and TRBJ2-1; TRBD2 matches at 10 bases. CDR1 is SGHNT and CDR2 is YENEEA in the germline V gene. There are 16 residues in the CDR3. The V gene end was trimmed by 1 base and the J gene end by 8 bases; junction bases not matched to a gene: 8. The CDR3 DNA reads TGTGCCAGCAGCTTAGGGGTAGCGGGAGGTAATGATGAGCAGTTCTTC. It yields the protein CASSLGVAGGNDEQFF.